This T cell receptor (beta chain) appears in the sequencing data of a study of T cell responses to AZD1222 COVID-19 vaccine (dated by TCRdb to 2020 to 2023). Background for the entire study: TCR sequencing was performed for 230 to 250 trial participants, of whom about 200 were given two doses of AZD1222 and around 26 were given two doses of MenACWY control vaccine. Trial participants were enrolled by age into subgroups of 18-55, 56-69 and 70-plus years, and about 150, 27 and 61 TCR-sequenced participants, respectively, were included in these subgroups.

The intended sense of this specimen's time point label: about 28 days (+/-7) after the second vaccine dose. AZD1222 recipients whose second dose came at about 4 weeks and those whose second dose came at about 12 weeks were combined into one group, since spike-specific TCR depth and breadth did not differ between the two schedules. Samples from vaccinated people were obtained from the UK trials COV001 and COV002, which included a single-blind randomized controlled phase 2/3 trial of AZD1222 (ChAdOx1 nCoV-19) in healthy adults. Trial participant PBMC samples were collected at day 0 and day 28 after the second dose for TCRbeta chain sequencing. The junction shows trimming of 2 bases on V and 2 bases on J, plus 15 bases between the germline ends. The CDR3 spans 16 residues, from the cysteine through the phenylalanine. The retained sequence is limited to the CDR3, 48 bases, with the frame set at the first base. The germline V gene specifies MDHEN as CDR1 and SYDVKM as CDR2.

The CDR3 regions of human TCRbeta chains were subjected to immunosequencing. The original pipeline was this. Repertoire TCRs were matched against a reference library of SARS-CoV-2-specific TCRs generated with the MIRA antigen-specificity platform. Breadth was defined as the fraction of unique TCRs that were SARS-CoV-2-associated, and depth was defined as the fraction of total T cells that were SARS-CoV-2-associated. Using the MIRA data, each spike-specific TCR was mapped to the spike region that the TCR reacts to and placed in a CD4 or CD8 class. Log10-transformed breadth and depth values were compared by one-way ANOVA with Sidak's multiple comparisons tests. Entries here come from immuneACCESS through TCRdb and include only in-frame sequences with V and J called. Some clones fail to appear in such tables; in the studies checked, an unresolved V gene covers under half of the shortfall, and the cause of the remainder is unknown. Clone size and the V and J calls come from that table; the DNA yielded D and trimming. This sample lists roughly 180,000 clones; roughly nine tenths were detected once. The ten largest clones represent approximately 1.6% of the sample.

For this clone: Its antigen is currently not known. The record has no base qualities; no much larger clone is one base away.

Study-wide findings and limitations: After two AZD1222 doses, both the breadth and the depth of spike-specific TCRs were significantly higher than at day 0 and than in MenACWY recipients. Because no day 14 peak-response samples were available, repertoires were characterized only after the peak T cell response. The 56-69-year group was small, and its depth increase did not reach significance, likely because of low power. Reportedly, almost half of the unique spike-specific TCRs recognized epitopes lying outside the regions that are mutated in the B.1.351 and B.1.1.7 variants. Conclusions about previously exposed vaccinees are limited because only a handful of AZD1222 recipients were SARS-CoV-2 seropositive at baseline. Vaccine-associated CD4 TCRs spanned the whole spike protein, with dominant responses in regions 160-218 and 743-854. Participants were mostly white British, with more females than males. The authors suggested clonal diversity may have been underestimated.

The sample here was peripheral blood, taken 28 days after the second AZD1222 dose. This receptor was identified in an adult who received the AZD1222 COVID-19 vaccine. The V and J segments used are TRBV28 and TRBJ1-2; the D gene is possibly TRBD1, with 6 bases matching. The CDR3 reads CASSLTPGEGNYGYTF. At the DNA level, the sequence is TGTGCCAGCAGTTTAACTCCAGGGGAGGGCAACTATGGCTACACCTTC.